This TCR beta chain was observed in a study of spatial heterogeneity in lung cancer (dated by TCRdb to about 2019). Notes on the research overall: Beta-chain transcripts were consistently detected in greater numbers than alpha-chain transcripts, which likely reflects a higher abundance of beta-chain transcripts. Nonsynonymous mutation counts, determined by whole-exome sequencing of tumor tissue, were related to TCR repertoire features. The study quantitatively compared TCR alpha and beta repertoires across multiple tumor regions, matched nontumor lung and blood in non-small cell lung cancer. Both alpha and beta chains were TCR-sequenced in around 220 tumor regions, about 64 matched nontumor lung samples and around 54 PBMC samples obtained at surgery. In the raw uncorrected reads, each unique combination of TCR and UMI appeared more than ten times on average. The full study reports these points: Additional single-cell paired TCR alpha and beta sequencing was considered necessary to confirm, at a functional level, the hypothesis that regional TCRs recognize regional mutations. Ubiquitous expanded tumor TCRs were found in blood more often at tumor resection than at routine follow-up.

According to the germline V gene (reference sequence), CDR1 reads DFQATT and CDR2 reads SNEGSKA. Taken from cysteine to phenylalanine, the CDR3 has 16 residues. Of the read, only the CDR3 DNA is kept; its 48 bases are in frame from base 1. Trimming accounts for 3 bases at V and 4 bases at J, while the number of junction bases matched to no gene is 8. At least ten counts were recorded for this clonotype. What antigen it recognizes has not been identified. Within one base of it there is no much larger clone, and no base qualities were kept. The library was built by means of 5' RACE. TCRdb shows the sequencer as NextSeq 500. The TCR library protocol attached a unique molecular identifier to each TCR cDNA molecule to allow correction of PCR and sequencing errors. The source study handled its data this way. TCR identification, UMI-based error correction and CDR3 extraction were performed with Decombinator tools. TCRs above a frequency of 2 per 1,000, corresponding to the top 1% of the tumor frequency distribution, were defined as expanded. Rényi diversity was computed with the R vegan package after subsampling each repertoire 100 times to 5,000 TCRs. CDR3 similarity networks were constructed using string-kernel similarity of amino acid triplets, with links drawn between CDR3s whose pairwise similarity was above 0.82. TCRdb itself trimmed the public reads at Q25 with fastp, ran MiXCR and retained productive beta chains. Rows are combined by CDR3 protein, so each entry shows the most common genes and DNA. These V and J calls are TCRdb output, not the study's own analysis. Counted in this sample were about 36,000 distinct CDR3 sequences; less than 8.5% of them appeared once. The top ten clonotypes cover 29% of the sample.

Interpreted using the paper, the time point label stands for: sample taken at primary tumor resection. The donors were some 70 patients from the lung TRACERx cohort who had early-stage, untreated non-small cell lung cancer. For TCR sequencing, whole RNA was extracted from tumor and nontumor lung tissue, or from cryopreserved PBMC samples, and no cell sorting was done. Only patients for whom sufficient RNA was available from at least two tumor regions were selected for TCR sequencing. The sequenced sample was PBMCs, obtained at surgery. The chain is made from TRBV20-1 and TRBJ2-5, with 13 bases in between that match TRBD2. This clonotype was obtained from a female donor with early-stage non-small cell lung cancer. The DNA reads TGCAGTGCTAGCCCGGGACTAGCGGGGAGCAGAGAGACCCAGTACTTC. It is translated as CSASPGLAGSRETQYF.